The 6 T cell receptor beta chains below come from one sample, sequenced in a study of cytomegalovirus exposure and HLA in healthy donors. Primers included in the PCR were 60 Vbeta and 13 Jbeta primers. Produced via immunoSEQ multiplex PCR; TCRdb's table is partial and in-frame only. The sample has under 200,000 clones, approximately 82% seen once; the top ten hold 6.4%. Sequencing was carried out using PBMCs. The receptors were sampled from a man between 50 and 59 years old in good health and CMV-seropositive.

The genes are TRBV2 and TRBJ1-1, with 8 nucleotides matching TRBD1. Trimming removed 9 bases from V and 4 bases from J; junction bases left unmatched: 10. Germline lookup yields CDR1 SNHLY and CDR2 FYNNEI. The CDR3 spans 14 residues. CDR3 coding DNA: TGTGCCAGTGGCACCACAGGGGGAGGCACTGAAGCTTTCTTT. It is translated as CASGTTGGGTEAFF.

The CDR3 reads CASSVAGGSSSYEQYF. In DNA form, the CDR3 reads TGTGCCAGCAGCGTAGCTGGCGGATCGAGCTCCTACGAGCAGTACTTC. The chain combines TRBV9 with TRBJ2-7, with D unresolved. Per germline, CDR1 SGDLS and CDR2 YYNGEE. The CDR3 covers 16 residues. Trimming cost V 0 bases and J 0 bases, with 13 bases left between them.

The chain uses TRBV5-6 and TRBJ2-1; 9 bases match TRBD2. Trimming removed 2 bases from V and 3 bases from J; junction bases left unmatched: 15. The CDR3 length is 19 residues. Germline-derived CDR1 and CDR2 are SGHDT and YYEEEE. The CDR3 coding sequence is TGTGCCAGCAGCTTTACTAGCGGGCAGTCCCCCCACTTCTACAATGAGCAGTTCTTC. This codes for CASSFTSGQSPHFYNEQFF.

The chain is built from TRBV29-1 and TRBJ2-1, with D perhaps TRBD1 (6 bases). Germline V gene data show CDR1 as SQVTM and CDR2 as ANQGSEA. V was trimmed by 7 bases and J by 4 bases, leaving 8 bases between them. The CDR3 contains 11 residues. This CDR3 is CSGTVYNEQFF. DNA for the CDR3: TGCAGCGGGACAGTTTACAATGAGCAGTTCTTC.

V and J are TRBV2 and TRBJ2-1; no clear D gene. This CDR3 has 15 residues. CDR1 and CDR2 from the germline V gene are SNHLY and FYNNEI. With 7 bases removed from V and 2 bases from J, the gap between germline ends came to 15 bases. In DNA form, the CDR3 reads TGTGCCAGCAAGATCGAGGAGTCTCCCTACAATGAGCAGTTCTTC. It is translated as CASKIEESPYNEQFF.

The J gene is TRBJ2-6, the V gene TRBV18; 11 bases map to TRBD2. The V gene end was trimmed by 6 bases and the J gene end by 2 bases; junction bases not matched to a gene: 3. The CDR3 sequence is 16 residues long. Germline-derived CDR1 and CDR2 are KGHSH and LQKENI. In nucleotides, the CDR3 is TGTGCCAGCTCCACTAGCGGGAGAGCTGGGGCCAACGTCCTGACTTTC. Translated, it gives CASSTSGRAGANVLTF. Full variable domain (outside the CDR3, taken from reference TRBV18 and TRBJ2-6): NAGVMQNPRHLVRRRGQEARLRCSPMKGHSHVYWYRQLPEEGLKFMVYLQKENIIDESGMPKERFSAEFPKEGPSILRIQQVVRGDSAAYFCASSTSGRAGANVLTFGAGSRLTVL.